This T cell receptor beta chain was documented in a study of shared clonotypes between healthy human individuals. Over several immunoSEQ plates, each subset's genomic DNA was distributed in even portions. Assay used: immunoSEQ multiplex PCR; TCRdb lists only in-frame clones, some missing. The sample has around 1 million clones, over 60% seen once. Caucasian adults living in Nashville, Tennessee, provided all samples. In the CD4+ fraction, cells were divided into CD45RA+ naive and CD45RA-negative memory subsets. Study-wide results and caveats: The study sampled only blood, and tissue repertoires likely differ.

About this clone itself: Antigen unknown.

Trimming took 7 bases from V and 7 from J; bases not matched to a gene: 9. There are 14 residues in the CDR3. The germline CDR1 and CDR2 sequences are MNHNS and SASEGT. This receptor was taken from a man aged 18 to 35 in good health. Sequencing was done on a sample of memory CD4+ T cells sorted from blood. Subset indicated: CD45RA-negative fraction. The chain combines TRBV6-1 with TRBJ2-3, with 9 bases that match TRBD2. As DNA, the CDR3 is TGTGCCAGCAAGGTAGCGGGGGATACAAATACGCAGTATTTT. Protein: CASKVAGDTNTQYF.